This paragraph covers one T cell receptor (beta chain) sequence. Antigen unknown. Naive CD4 T cells were sorted as CD45RO-negative, CD62L-positive. The table came from immunoSEQ multiplex PCR; TCRdb's copy has only in-frame clones and leaves some out. The sample carries about 60,000 clones, roughly 93% recorded once. Unmatched junction bases numbered 3, after V lost 5 bases and J lost 1 base. CDR3 length: 14 amino acids. CDR1 and CDR2 (germline): MNHEY, SMNVEV (reference sequence). This specimen comes from a study of human versus mouse CDR3 diversity and MHC coevolution. Points from the study as a whole: iCHAO1 estimated the human TCR beta repertoire at some 1.6 million clonotypes. Among all groups, most of the three human donors showed least clonal inequality.

The sequence was obtained from a person aged 55 to 70 in good health. Sequencing used naive CD4+ T cells from blood. Documented subset: CD45RO-negative CD62L-positive naive CD4 T cells. The rearrangement joins TRBV27 to TRBJ2-7; 9 bases match TRBD1. The DNA for the CDR3 is TGTGCCAGCAGTAAACAGGGGGCATCCTACGAGCAGTACTTC. Its translation is CASSKQGASYEQYF.